This TCR beta chain was captured by sequencing in a study of CD8 T cells in acute hepatitis C reinfection (dated by TCRdb to 2020 to 2022). For context, the study as a whole: The TCRbeta repertoire of CD8+ T cells specific for the HCV NS3-1073 epitope was profiled during acute infection and after viral clearance. Several spontaneous resolvers provided paired acute and follow-up samples.

The table lists this clone with a count of one. The specificity of this receptor is unknown. No base quality information exists; no much larger clone differs at one position. The V and J ends are trimmed by 4 bases and 7 bases, leaving 13 bases between them. Including the terminal cysteine and phenylalanine, the CDR3 comprises 14 residues. Only CDR3 DNA is held: 42 bases, read in frame from base 1. CDR1 and CDR2 (MNHEY, SMNVEV) derive from the germline V gene (reference sequence). Explained via the paper, the time point label denotes: naive CD8 control sorted from an acute-time-point sample. Enrolled in the Montreal Hepatitis C Cohort (HEPCO) in Canada, the donors were people who inject drugs, and these donors were followed every 3 months. A positive HCV RNA or antibody test that followed a negative test within the previous 24 weeks was the definition used for acute primary HCV infection. Surface staining used CD3, CD8 and CD45RO antibodies, with an aqua fixable dye to exclude dead cells. More than 5 subjects who developed chronic infection, defined as HCV RNA positivity at 24 weeks, were also included in the cohort. From thawed, previously cryostored peripheral blood mononuclear cells, CD8+ T cells were purified through negative selection performed by means of the MACS CD8+ T cell Isolation Kit. Sorting of the cells was done on a BD FACSAria II cell sorter.

What the research found in general, with its limitations: CDR3 sequences shared with other epitopes were rarely observed, and exact matching may have been limited by differing sequencing approaches. About a dozen public clonotypes were found regardless of outcome, and V04-02/J02-02 was used by one public clonotype. No follow-up repertoires were available for chronically infected subjects, since NS3-1073 specific cells were too rare to be sorted. Because bulk sequencing covered only the TCRbeta chain, the alphabeta pairing of public clonotypes could not be determined. The NS3-1073 specific repertoires were highly diverse, and diversity did not differ significantly among acute resolver, follow-up resolver and acute chronic samples. TRBV04 and TRBV06 gene families were preferentially used in all groups, and this usage was not explained by overrepresentation in the naive pool.

The FACS-sorted cells had their genomic DNA extracted, and the commercial immunoSEQ service was used to sequence the TCRbeta chains. In the original analysis: Repertoire data were analyzed with ImmunoSEQ Analyzer software v3.0 and R v3.5.1. Only productive rearrangements were analyzed, as sequences containing stop codons or out-of-frame rearrangements were removed. Simpson diversity, Shannon entropy, CDR3 length and nucleotide addition metrics were obtained from the sequencing provider. Clonotypes were grouped by frequency as dominant, sub-dominant, low or lowest abundance, and most analyses excluded clonotypes below 0.1%. A CDR3 amino acid clonotype was called public when found in at least two subjects at a cumulative frequency of at least 0.5%. TCRdb took over this immuneACCESS table, retaining in-frame rearrangements with V and J assigned. Such tables are incomplete; in checked studies, under half of the missing clones stem from an unresolved V gene, and the remainder is unexplained. V and J calls and clone size are those listed in that table; D and trimming were worked out from the DNA. The table for this sample lists tens of thousands of clones; 87% of them were counted only once. The ten largest clones capture 0.5% to 0.65% of the sample.

The sequenced sample consisted of naive CD8+ T cells from PBMCs. What this sample's cell subset or site label stands for: sorted total naive CD45RO-negative CD8+ T cells. The chain is made from TRBV27 and TRBJ1-4; the D gene remains uncertain. The TCR sequence derives from a man in his thirties or forties with chronic hepatitis C. CDR3 reads: CASSSGLAVEKLFF. The DNA reads TGTGCCAGCAGTTCCGGACTGGCCGTTGAAAAACTGTTTTTT. This CDR3, with the reference TRBV27 and TRBJ1-4 proteins standing in past its ends, gives the full variable domain EAQVTQNPRYLITVTGKKLTVTCSQNMNHEYMSWYRQDPGLGLRQIYYSMNVEVTDKGDVPEGYKVSRKEKRNFPLILESPSPNQTSLYFCASSSGLAVEKLFFGSGTQLSVL.